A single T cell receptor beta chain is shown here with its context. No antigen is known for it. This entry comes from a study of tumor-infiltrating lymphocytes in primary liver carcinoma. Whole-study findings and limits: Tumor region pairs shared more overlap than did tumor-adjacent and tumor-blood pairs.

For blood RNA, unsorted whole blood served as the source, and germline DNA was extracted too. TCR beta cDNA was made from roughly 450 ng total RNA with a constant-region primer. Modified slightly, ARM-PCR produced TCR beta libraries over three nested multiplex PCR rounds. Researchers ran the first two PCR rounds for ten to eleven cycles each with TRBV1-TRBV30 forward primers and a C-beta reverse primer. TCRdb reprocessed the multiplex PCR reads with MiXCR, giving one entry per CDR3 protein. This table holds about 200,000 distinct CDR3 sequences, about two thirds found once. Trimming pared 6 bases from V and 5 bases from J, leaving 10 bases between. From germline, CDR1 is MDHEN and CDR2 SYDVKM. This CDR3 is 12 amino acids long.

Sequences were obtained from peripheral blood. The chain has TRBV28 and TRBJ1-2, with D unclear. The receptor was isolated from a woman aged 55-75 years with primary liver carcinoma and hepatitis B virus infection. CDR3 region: CASRSQGYGYTF. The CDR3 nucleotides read TGTGCCAGCAGGTCACAAGGGTATGGCTACACCTTC.